These 4 T cell receptor beta chains share one sample of origin, sequenced in a study of blood T cell repertoires in COVID-19. Sequencing was performed with immunoSEQ multiplex PCR; in TCRdb, only in-frame clones are kept and a portion is missing. The sample contains 170,000 or so clones, approximately 87% of which appear only once. The sample was peripheral blood. The receptors shown here come from a woman under 30 who had recovered from COVID-19.

The CDR3 DNA reads TGTGCCAGCAGCGTAGGGGGGCAGGGGGCTCGGGAGCAGTACTTC. It specifies CASSVGGQGAREQYF. This sequence joins TRBV9 and TRBJ2-7, with TRBD1 matching over 8 bases. Trimming cost V 0 bases and J 7 bases; bases outside gene matches: 9. The CDR3 spans 15 residues. CDR1 and CDR2 from the germline V gene are SGDLS and YYNGEE.

The chain joins TRBV6-8 to TRBJ1-5, with D possibly being TRBD1 (6 bases). The CDR3 contains 14 residues. Germline CDR1 is MNHGY and CDR2 is SAAAGT. Trimming stripped 7 bases from V and 0 bases from J, with 10 bases between. The CDR3 nucleotides are TGTGCCAGCAAAAGGGACAATAGCAATCAGCCCCAGCATTTT. It yields the protein CASKRDNSNQPQHF.

The chain is built from TRBV9 and TRBJ1-5, with no clear D. The CDR3 runs to 15 residues. V lost 2 bases and J lost 0, with 9 bases in between. Germline V gives CDR1 SGDLS, CDR2 YYNGEE. CDR3: CASSVYPDSNQPQHF. The CDR3 region has the DNA TGTGCCAGCAGCGTTTATCCAGATAGCAATCAGCCCCAGCATTTT. The full variable domain, completed using reference TRBV9 and TRBJ1-5, is DSGVTQTPKHLITATGQRVTLRCSPRSGDLSVYWYQQSLDQGLQFLIQYYNGEERAKGNILERFSAQQFPDLHSELNLSSLELGDSALYFCASSVYPDSNQPQHFGDGTRLSIL.

V gene TRBV27 combines with J gene TRBJ1-5; D uncertain. CDR1 is MNHEY and CDR2 is SMNVEV in the germline V gene (reference sequence). V dropped 0 bases and J dropped 9 bases, with 6 bases sitting between them. The CDR3 length is 12 residues. For the CDR3, the DNA is TGTGCCAGCAGTTTATCGTCCGGGCCCCAGCATTTT. Its protein product is CASSLSSGPQHF.